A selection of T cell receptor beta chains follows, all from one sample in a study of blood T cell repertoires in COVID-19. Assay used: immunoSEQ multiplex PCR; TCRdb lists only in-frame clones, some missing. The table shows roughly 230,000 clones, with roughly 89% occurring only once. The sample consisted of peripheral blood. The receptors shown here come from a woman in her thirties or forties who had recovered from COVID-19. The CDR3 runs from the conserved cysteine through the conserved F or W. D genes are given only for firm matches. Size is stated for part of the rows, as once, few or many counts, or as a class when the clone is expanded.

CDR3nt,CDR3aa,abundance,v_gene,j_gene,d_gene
TGTGCCAGCAGCGTATCATCCAACCCGGGGTCACCCCTCCACTTT,CASSVSSNPGSPLHF,-,TRBV9,TRBJ1-6,-
TGTGCCAGCAGTTTATGGCGGGAATACACTGAAGCTTTCTTT,CASSLWREYTEAFF,-,TRBV27,TRBJ1-1,-
TGTGCCAGCAGTGACTCGACAGCGGGGGGGGATACGCAGTATTTT,CASSDSTAGGDTQYF,-,TRBV6-4,TRBJ2-3,TRBD2
TGTGCCAGCAGCGAGGTAGGGGTCCGGGAGACCCAGTACTTC,CASSEVGVRETQYF,-,TRBV21-1,TRBJ2-5,-
TGTGCCAGCAGTGAGGGGCAGACAGTCTACAATGAGCAGTTCTTC,CASSEGQTVYNEQFF,-,TRBV6-1,TRBJ2-1,-
TGTGCCAGCAGTGAAAGGGAGGTGGCCGGGGAGCTGTTTTTT,CASSEREVAGELFF,-,TRBV6-1,TRBJ2-2,-
TGTGCCAGTAGTATAACAGTAAGCACTGAAGCTTTCTTT,CASSITVSTEAFF,-,TRBV19,TRBJ1-1,-
TGTGCCAGCAGTGAAAAGTTCTGGACAGGTGTGGGTTCTAGCACAGATACGCAGTATTTT,CASSEKFWTGVGSSTDTQYF,-,TRBV6-1,TRBJ2-3,TRBD1
TGTGCCAGCAGTGAAGCCCAAGGGGCTGGAAACACCATATATTTT,CASSEAQGAGNTIYF,-,TRBV6-1,TRBJ1-3,-
TGTGCCAGCAGCCCGGGACAGGACTATGGCTACACCTTC,CASSPGQDYGYTF,-,TRBV5-4,TRBJ1-2,TRBD1
TGTGCCATCAGTGCACTAGCGGGGTCGAACACCGGGGAGCTGTTTTTT,CAISALAGSNTGELFF,once,TRBV10-3,TRBJ2-2,TRBD2
TGTGCCAGCAGCCAAGGCGGGTCTGCGGAGACCCAGTACTTC,CASSQGGSAETQYF,-,TRBV3-1/TRBV3-2,TRBJ2-5,-
TGTGCCAGCAGCTTGCAGGGGCGCCACGAGCAGTACTTC,CASSLQGRHEQYF,-,TRBV5-4,TRBJ2-7,-
TGCGCCAGCAGCTACAGACAGGTTTGGGGTAAACACCCTGAAGCTTTCTTT,CASSYRQVWGKHPEAFF,-,TRBV5-1,TRBJ1-1,-
TGCGCCAGCAGCCAAGGACAGGGAGCCTGGAACACTGAAGCTTTCTTT,CASSQGQGAWNTEAFF,-,TRBV4-3,TRBJ1-1,TRBD1
TGTGCCAGCAGCTTATACCCACAGGGAAGAAATACATACGAGCAGTACTTC,CASSLYPQGRNTYEQYF,-,TRBV7-6,TRBJ2-7,-
TGCAGTGCTAGTGTTTTAGGGGTCGACAAAAACATTCAGTACTTC,CSASVLGVDKNIQYF,-,TRBV20-1,TRBJ2-4,-
TGTGCCAGCAGCTTAGGGAATACAGGGGTAGAGACCCAGTACTTC,CASSLGNTGVETQYF,-,TRBV11-2,TRBJ2-5,TRBD1
TGTGCCAGCATTGTACCGACTAGCGGGGCCTCCTACGAGCAGTACTTC,CASIVPTSGASYEQYF,once,TRBV2,TRBJ2-7,TRBD2
TGTGCCAGCAGCCTCTCAGACAGGGGGAAGGGCTACACCTTC,CASSLSDRGKGYTF,-,TRBV3-1/TRBV3-2,TRBJ1-2,TRBD1
TGTGCCAGCAGCTTAAGTCAGCCGGGGACTGAAGCTTTCTTT,CASSLSQPGTEAFF,-,TRBV5-4,TRBJ1-1,-
TGCGCCAGCAGCCAAGTTTCAGGTACCTCCTACGAGCAGTACTTC,CASSQVSGTSYEQYF,-,TRBV4-1,TRBJ2-7,-
TGTGCCAGCTTATGGACAGGGTCAGATACGCAGTATTTT,CASLWTGSDTQYF,-,TRBV21-1,TRBJ2-3,-
TGTGCCAGCAGCGACGGAGCGGGGATCTCGCGGAATGAGCAGTTCTTC,CASSDGAGISRNEQFF,-,TRBV9,TRBJ2-1,TRBD2
TGTGCCTGGGGGGACAGGGGGTACGACCCCATATATTTT,CAWGDRGYDPIYF,-,TRBV30,TRBJ1-3,TRBD1
TGTGCCAGCAGCGCCACCCCTAGCGGCCCTGAGCAGTTCTTC,CASSATPSGPEQFF,-,TRBV7-9,TRBJ2-1,TRBD2
TGTGCCAGCAGCTTCGGCGGGGGTGAGACCCAGTACTTC,CASSFGGGETQYF,-,TRBV11-1,TRBJ2-5,TRBD2
TGTGCCAGCGGGCTCGAAGAGACCCAGTACTTC,CASGLEETQYF,-,TRBV2,TRBJ2-5,-
TGTGCCAGCAAACAGGGTAATGAAAAACTGTTTTTT,CASKQGNEKLFF,-,TRBV27,TRBJ1-4,-
TGTGCCAGCAGCAAGAGAGGGACAACTTACGAGCAGTACTTC,CASSKRGTTYEQYF,once,TRBV28,TRBJ2-7,-
TGCGCCAGCAGCCAAGTGGGGACAAATTGGGCTTTCTTT,CASSQVGTNWAFF,-,TRBV4-1,TRBJ1-1,-
TGTGCCATCAGTAGCCTCCAAGAGACCCAGTACTTC,CAISSLQETQYF,-,TRBV10-3,TRBJ2-5,-